The sequence of this T cell receptor beta chain was determined in a study of CD8+ T cells in alopecia areata. Cell sorting on a FACSAria was used to separate CD4+ and CD8+ T cells from the PBMCs. This clone has more than one count but fewer than ten. Its antigen remains unknown. Following RNA extraction, reverse transcription yielded cDNA that acted as the sequencing template. Sequenced by immunoSEQ multiplex PCR; TCRdb stores in-frame clones only, minus some. The sample yields 85,000 to 110,000 clones, roughly 53% seen once. Study observations and caveats: Scalp lesions, especially in alopecia totalis/universalis, had higher clonality than normal scalp.

This CDR3 has 16 amino acids. V was clipped by 4 bases and J by 5 bases; unmatched bases: 6. From germline, CDR1 is LNHDA and CDR2 SQIVND (reference sequence). Sequences were obtained from CD4+ T cells sorted from blood. The chain combines TRBV19 with TRBJ1-5; TRBD1 matches 12 bases. The sequence was collected from a human donor in good health. The CDR3 protein is CASSTAGTGGDQPQHF. Written as DNA, the CDR3 is TGTGCCAGTAGTACCGCCGGGACAGGGGGCGATCAGCCCCAGCATTTT.